Shown below are 29 T cell receptor beta chains from a single sample sequenced in a study of shared T cell receptors in the human thymus. Clones were sequenced by immunoSEQ multiplex PCR, and TCRdb holds only the in-frame ones, with some missing. The data contain some 760,000 clones, 80% to 90% of them singletons. These sequences were also reported in another study, on human thymus T cells.

Material: thymocytes. The receptors stem from a girl less than two years old with a congenital heart defect.

This clone was found a few times. The V gene is TRBV11-2, the J gene TRBJ2-4; 8 bases are a match to TRBD1. CDR3 size: 18 residues. J lost 1 base, V lost 5 bases, and 13 bases had no gene match. Germline V lookup: CDR1 SGHAT, CDR2 FQNNGV. The DNA for the CDR3 is TGTGCCAGCAGCCCCCGGACAGGGCGCGATTCGGCCAAAAACATTCAGTACTTC. It translates to CASSPRTGRDSAKNIQYF.

This clone was picked up a small number of times. The chain employs TRBV9 and TRBJ2-2; possibly TRBD2 for D (6 bases). Trimming cost V 5 bases and J 6 bases, with 8 bases left between them. From germline, CDR1 is SGDLS and CDR2 YYNGEE. The CDR3 runs to 12 residues. CDR3 coding DNA: TGTGCCAGCAGGGAGGGACCCGGGGAGCTGTTTTTT. It codes for CASREGPGELFF. The variable domain in full, completed from reference TRBV9 and TRBJ2-2, reads DSGVTQTPKHLITATGQRVTLRCSPRSGDLSVYWYQQSLDQGLQFLIQYYNGEERAKGNILERFSAQQFPDLHSELNLSSLELGDSALYFCASREGPGELFFGEGSRLTVL.

The chain links TRBV30 to TRBJ1-3, with 9 bases fitting TRBD1. The J segment lost 2 bases and the V segment lost 8 bases, leaving 13 bases of the junction unmatched. The CDR3 has 16 residues. The germline gives CDR1 GTSNPN, CDR2 SVGIG (reference sequence). CDR3 sequence reads: CAGELNRGPAGNTIYF. The CDR3 DNA is TGTGCCGGCGAACTTAACAGGGGGCCGGCTGGAAACACCATATATTTT.

The chain recombines TRBV15 with TRBJ1-1; 7 bases match TRBD1. CDR1 is LNHNV and CDR2 is YYDKDF in the germline V gene (reference sequence). The length of the CDR3 is 15 residues. The ends lost 3 bases at V and 2 bases at J; junction bases unmatched: 6. The CDR3 region has the DNA TGTGCCACCAGCAGGTCGACAGGGACTAACACTGAAGCTTTCTTT. It encodes CATSRSTGTNTEAFF. Complete variable domain (other parts from reference TRBV15 and TRBJ1-1): DAMVIQNPRYQVTQFGKPVTLSCSQTLNHNVMYWYQQKSSQAPKLLFHYYDKDFNNEADTPDNFQSRRPNTSFCFLDIRSPGLGDTAMYLCATSRSTGTNTEAFFGQGTRLTVV.

The rearrangement joins TRBV6-5 to TRBJ2-5, with D tentatively TRBD2 (7 bases). The J call may be incorrect, as the DNA end agrees better with TRBJ2-7. Germline CDR1 reads MNHEY; CDR2 reads SVGAGI. CDR3 length: 14 amino acids. This CDR3 is CASRGGEPYYEQYF. The CDR3 nucleotides are TGTGCCAGCAGAGGGGGGGAACCCTACTACGAGCAGTACTTC.

This chain connects TRBV19 to TRBJ2-3; D not certain. Trimming removed 2 bases at V and 1 base at J, with 10 bases between. The CDR3 is 15 residues long. Per germline, CDR1 LNHDA and CDR2 SQIVND (reference sequence). CDR3: CASSIWAPGTDTQYF. CDR3 nucleotides: TGTGCCAGTAGTATATGGGCGCCGGGCACAGATACGCAGTATTTT.

This chain connects TRBV4-3 to TRBJ1-5; 9 bases map to TRBD1. This CDR3 contains 17 residues. The trim removed 1 base at V and 4 bases at J, leaving 8 bases unmatched. CDR1 is LGHNA, CDR2 YSLEER, per germline. CDR3 loop: CASSQGRGQGQNQPQHF. The CDR3 region has the DNA TGCGCCAGCAGCCAAGGCCGCGGACAGGGGCAGAATCAGCCCCAGCATTTT.

The rearrangement joins TRBV29-1 to TRBJ1-2; 7 nucleotides agree with TRBD1. From germline, CDR1 is SQVTM and CDR2 ANQGSEA. The trim removed 7 bases at V and 2 bases at J, leaving 16 bases unmatched. The length of the CDR3 is 16 residues. The CDR3 here is CSAQRGGTAINYGYTF. CDR3 nucleotide sequence: TGCAGCGCCCAAAGGGGCGGGACAGCGATAAACTATGGCTACACCTTC.

The V gene is TRBV10-1, the J gene TRBJ1-1; maybe TRBD1 (6 bases). The V gene's germline CDR1 is WNHNN and CDR2 SYGVQD (reference sequence). CDR3 size: 16 residues. Trimming removed 0 bases at V and 3 bases at J, with 14 bases between. CDR3: CASSESSGEGDTEAFF. CDR3 nucleotide sequence: TGCGCCAGCAGTGAGTCCTCGGGGGAGGGGGACACTGAAGCTTTCTTT.

This clone has more than one count but fewer than ten. This chain connects TRBV5-6 to TRBJ2-3, with TRBD2 matching over 11 bases. The CDR3 is 15 residues long. V dropped 4 bases and J dropped 7; count of bases not matched to a gene: 8. Germline CDR1 SGHDT, CDR2 YYEEEE. The CDR3 coding sequence is TGTGCCAGCAGCCCGGGACTAGCGGTCACGAATACGCAGTATTTT. As protein: CASSPGLAVTNTQYF.

The rearrangement uses TRBV28 and TRBJ2-7; possibly TRBD1 for D (6 bases). The CDR3 runs to 14 residues. The germline CDR1 and CDR2 sequences are MDHEN and SYDVKM. V was pared by 6 bases and J by 6 bases, with 18 bases between. The CDR3 protein is CASSLRGRFSEQYF. The DNA of the CDR3 is TGTGCCAGCAGCCTCAGGGGAAGGTTTTCCGAGCAGTACTTC. Full variable domain (rest looked up from reference TRBV28 and TRBJ2-7): DVKVTQSSRYLVKRTGEKVFLECVQDMDHENMFWYRQDPGLGLRLIYFSYDVKMKEKGDIPEGYSVSREKKERFSLILESASTNQTSMYLCASSLRGRFSEQYFGPGTRLTVT.

The chain uses TRBV10-3 and TRBJ1-6; possibly TRBD1 for D (5 bases). This CDR3 spans 17 amino acids. The V end was cut by 5 bases, the J end by 7 bases, with 21 bases between. The germline gives CDR1 ENHRY, CDR2 SYGVKD. The CDR3 nucleotides read TGTGCCATCAGTTTGACAAACGGGAGGAGGGGAAATTCACCCCTCCACTTT. It translates to CAISLTNGRRGNSPLHF.

V gene TRBV6-1 combines with J gene TRBJ2-7; D is perhaps TRBD2 (6 bases). V lost 1 base to trimming and J lost 4 bases, with 14 bases between them. The germline V gene encodes CDR1 MNHNS and CDR2 SASEGT. CDR3 length equals 15 residues. The CDR3 spells CASSEGGAGEYEQYF. The CDR3 DNA reads as TGTGCCAGCAGTGAAGGGGGAGCGGGCGAATACGAGCAGTACTTC.

In nucleotides, the CDR3 is TGTGCCAGCAGCCTCCGGACAGCTAACTATGGCTACACCTTC. This gives the protein CASSLRTANYGYTF. The chain joins TRBV4-2 to TRBJ1-2; D is perhaps TRBD1 (6 bases). CDR1 LGHNA and CDR2 YNFKEQ come from the germline V gene. Trimming removed 4 bases from V and 0 bases from J, with 9 bases in between. This CDR3 is 14 amino acids long.

The chain carries TRBV19 and TRBJ2-7; 9 bases map to TRBD2. The trim removed 6 bases at V and 0 bases at J, leaving 9 bases unmatched. This CDR3 has 16 amino acids. Germline values: CDR1 LNHDA, CDR2 SQIVND (reference sequence). The DNA for the CDR3 is TGTGCCAGTAGCCTCGGGGAGCGGGGGGACTCCTACGAGCAGTACTTC. The encoded protein is CASSLGERGDSYEQYF.

V and J are TRBV7-6 and TRBJ2-5; TRBD2 is a possible D gene (6 bases). This CDR3 is 13 amino acids long. Between the trimmed V and J ends, which lost 6 bases and 5 bases, there was a span of 13 bases. Germline V gives CDR1 SGHVS, CDR2 FNYEAQ. CDR3 DNA: TGTGCCAGCAGGTTGGGGGGACCGGAGACCCAGTACTTC. Amino acid sequence: CASRLGGPETQYF.

The chain employs TRBV9 and TRBJ1-2; 8 bases are a match to TRBD1. The length of the CDR3 is 16 residues. The germline gives CDR1 SGDLS, CDR2 YYNGEE. V dropped 2 bases and J dropped 8; count of bases not matched to a gene: 14. DNA of the CDR3: TGTGCCAGCAGCGTTGACCCGGTACAGGGGGTTTTGGGCTACACCTTC. It yields the protein CASSVDPVQGVLGYTF.

The chain uses TRBV2 and TRBJ2-5; 7 bases map to TRBD2. This CDR3 comprises 15 residues. With V trimmed by 3 bases and J by 2 bases, 6 bases remained unmatched. Germline CDR1 reads SNHLY; CDR2 reads FYNNEI. Written as DNA, the CDR3 is TGTGCCAGCAGTGAGAAGCGGGGAGGGCAAGAGACCCAGTACTTC. Encoded protein: CASSEKRGGQETQYF.

The J gene is TRBJ2-5, the V gene TRBV18; TRBD1 agrees at 11 bases. V gave up 3 bases and J gave up 4 bases; unmatched junction bases: 7. The CDR3 runs 16 residues. Germline loops: CDR1 KGHSH, CDR2 LQKENI. CDR3 sequence reads: CASSPGTGGFAETQYF. CDR3 DNA: TGTGCCAGCTCACCCGGGACAGGGGGTTTCGCAGAGACCCAGTACTTC.

V is TRBV15 and J is TRBJ2-5; no clear D. The CDR3 spans 13 residues. Trimming shortened V by 1 base and J by 2 bases, and 5 bases separated the two germline ends. Germline V gene lookup returns CDR1 LNHNV and CDR2 YYDKDF (reference sequence). The chain's CDR3 is CATSRAPQETQYF. Written as DNA, the CDR3 is TGTGCCACCAGCAGAGCCCCACAAGAGACCCAGTACTTC.

The V gene is TRBV7-2, the J gene TRBJ2-7; possible D gene TRBD1, 5 bases. This CDR3 is built from 19 residues. CDR1 and CDR2 from the germline V gene are SGHTA and FQGNSA. Trimming removed 1 base from V and 3 bases from J, with 25 bases in between. The CDR3 spells CASSLVSSSQGEPYYEQYF. Here the CDR3 DNA reads TGTGCCAGCAGCTTAGTATCCTCCTCCCAGGGCGAGCCCTACTACGAGCAGTACTTC.

This clone appeared a single time. The V gene is TRBV27, the J gene TRBJ2-3; D call uncertain. The V gene's germline CDR1 is MNHEY and CDR2 SMNVEV (reference sequence). V lost 1 base to trimming and J lost 0 bases, with 5 bases between them. The CDR3 length is 14 residues. DNA of the CDR3: TGTGCCAGCAGTTTATGGAGCAGCACAGATACGCAGTATTTT. Translated: CASSLWSSTDTQYF.

In this sample, this clone turned up once. The J gene is TRBJ2-2, the V gene TRBV7-9, with no clear D. CDR1 and CDR2 (germline): SEHNR, FQNEAQ (reference sequence). The CDR3 is 12 residues long. Deletions cut 3 bases from V and 5 bases from J, with 4 bases between. The CDR3, as DNA: TGTGCCAGCAGCTTTCCGACCGGGGAGCTGTTTTTT. Protein: CASSFPTGELFF.

The chain recombines TRBV4-3 with TRBJ1-2, with D possibly matching TRBD1 (5 bases). The CDR3 length is 14 residues. Trimming removed 1 base at V and 3 bases at J, with 9 bases between. Germline CDR1 reads LGHNA; CDR2 reads YSLEER. CDR3: CASSQVQGHYGYTF. CDR3 bases: TGCGCCAGCAGCCAAGTGCAGGGCCACTATGGCTACACCTTC.

This clone was picked up a small number of times. The chain carries TRBV2 and TRBJ2-3; 8 bases fit TRBD2. Germline values: CDR1 SNHLY, CDR2 FYNNEI. The CDR3 runs to 13 residues. Trimming at V came to 9 bases and at J to 1 base, leaving 3 bases not matched to a gene. Here the CDR3 reads CARLTSGTDTQYF. The CDR3 DNA reads TGTGCCAGGCTGACTAGCGGCACAGATACGCAGTATTTT.

This chain connects TRBV7-2 to TRBJ1-3; TRBD1 might be the D (5 bases). This CDR3 is built from 15 residues. The germline V and J ends were trimmed by 1 base and 0 bases, with 7 bases remaining between them. The germline V gene encodes CDR1 SGHTA and CDR2 FQGNSA. CDR3 protein: CASSLGQNSGNTIYF. CDR3 DNA sequence: TGTGCCAGCAGCTTAGGACAGAACTCTGGAAACACCATATATTTT.

The rearrangement links TRBV9 to TRBJ1-1; D possibly corresponds to TRBD1 (5 bases). The CDR3 is 16 residues long. Germline V lookup: CDR1 SGDLS, CDR2 YYNGEE. Trimming took 1 base from V and 0 from J, leaving 13 bases between them. Here the CDR3 DNA reads TGTGCCAGCAGCGTATGGGAGGAGGGGCTGAACACTGAAGCTTTCTTT. Amino acid sequence: CASSVWEEGLNTEAFF.

This clone was recorded once. The gene calls are TRBV6-1 and TRBJ2-3; 11 bases are shared with TRBD2. Per the germline V gene, CDR1 is MNHNS and CDR2 is SASEGT. Losses at the gene ends were 3 bases for V and 3 bases for J; bases not matched to a gene: 8. This CDR3 has 17 amino acids. The CDR3 sequence is CASSELLSGGATDTQYF. Here the CDR3 DNA reads TGTGCCAGCAGTGAGCTTCTTAGCGGGGGGGCAACAGATACGCAGTATTTT.

The chain joins TRBV5-6 to TRBJ1-2; possible D gene TRBD1, 5 bases. This CDR3 contains 15 residues. Deletions cut 6 bases from V and 2 bases from J, with 17 bases between. Germline V lookup: CDR1 SGHDT, CDR2 YYEEEE. The DNA of the CDR3 is TGTGCCAGCATGGCGGGACCGCGTTACAACTATGGCTACACCTTC. Translation gives CASMAGPRYNYGYTF.